The source of this TCR beta chain is a study of PD-1 blockade in classical Hodgkin lymphoma. In the study overall: Patients were administered nivolumab (3 mg/kg intravenously) every 2 weeks.

TCRdb's table, derived via immunoSEQ multiplex PCR, lists solely in-frame clones and lacks some. The sample shows around 100,000 clones, around nine tenths of them seen only once. A note on this clone: Its antigen is not known.

Study-wide findings and caveats: The authors have not defined what causes the repertoire differences, possibly disease activity or prior therapy. Before treatment, TCR diversity in newly diagnosed patients was reportedly lower than in healthy donors. The CD4+ diversity rise by C4D1 was clearest in complete responders.

Each and every patient relapsed after autologous stem cell transplantation, and patients got differing brentuximab vedotin exposure. The V gene's germline CDR1 is MDHEN and CDR2 SYDVKM. V dropped 8 bases and J dropped 0 bases, with 11 bases sitting between them. The CDR3 is made up of 14 amino acids. The source of this sequence is a human donor with classical Hodgkin lymphoma. The sequencing here drew on peripheral blood mononuclear cells (PBMCs), taken before the second cycle of nivolumab. The chain employs TRBV28 and TRBJ1-3; possible D gene TRBD1, 5 bases. The CDR3 reads CASAATDSGNTIYF. The CDR3 DNA reads TGTGCCAGCGCGGCGACAGACTCTGGAAACACCATATATTTT.